This TCR beta chain appears in the sequencing data of a study of CD4 T cells in relation to SARS-CoV-2 and coronaviruses (dated by TCRdb to the early 2020s). For context, the study as a whole: HLA restriction was mapped for shared crossreactive spike epitopes using patient-derived lymphoblastoid cell lines. The study assessed, at the TCR clonotype level, memory CD4+ T cell crossreactivity between SARS-CoV-2 and common cold coronavirus spike proteins. The Adaptive Biotechnologies TCR-sequencing kit was used for samples from a few pre-COVID donors and for the naive versus memory experiments, whereas the other data were Illumina-based. Expansion assays from other donors in the study were sequenced with a different, Illumina-based TCR-beta assay.

CD4+ T cells from unexposed donors were collected before the COVID-19 pandemic (2011-2018). Naive and memory CD4+ T cells were separated from cryopreserved PBMCs through CD4 enrichment, which was followed by EasySep naive CD4+ T cell enrichment. Leukapheresis product for the unexposed donors was purchased commercially. Ficoll-Paque PLUS gradient centrifugation was used to isolate PBMCs from leukapheresis product or whole blood. PBMCs were either cryopreserved at -140°C or used fresh in the expansion assay. The QIAamp Micro DNA Kit was used to extract genomic DNA from the CD4+ T cells. To note about this clone: The antigen it binds to is not known. Base qualities are not at hand, and no much larger clone is one base apart.

CDR1 MGHRA and CDR2 YSYEKL are derived from the germline V gene. The germline ends are 15 bases apart after V is trimmed by 0 bases and J by 6 bases. From cysteine to phenylalanine, the CDR3 is 16 amino acids long. Of the read, only the CDR3 DNA is kept; its 48 bases are in frame from base 1. Results and caveats for the whole study, not just this receptor: About 65% of donors had memory CD4+ clonotypes that crossrecognized SARS-CoV-2 and at least one common cold coronavirus spike. Crossreactive clones showed significantly weaker SARS-CoV-2-driven expansion than monoreactive clones, consistent with antigenic imprinting. Crossreactivity analysis was centred on spike protein, so crossreactivity against other viral proteins was not assessed. Because no donor provided both pre-pandemic and post-infection samples, tracing the source of pre-existing responses was limited. Small numbers of patients and of tested TCRs were a limitation of the study. Naive versus memory sequencing indicated that memory recall responses, rather than primary responses primed during culture, are detected by the assay.

Deep-resolution immunoSEQ TCR-beta sequencing was performed on DNA from uncultured naive and memory CD4+ T cells. On the study's bioinformatics: During preprocessing, nonproductive sequences were removed, along with CDR3s that did not begin with C, did not end with F or W, or were shorter than 7 amino acids. Cultured and uncultured naive and memory CD4+ repertoires were searched for previously identified spike- and CEF-reactive CDR3s. CDR3 homology was quantified as pairwise Levenshtein distance, calculated with the stringdist R package after three terminal residues were trimmed from each end. TCRdb holds this immuneACCESS table with in-frame rearrangements only. Some clones are missing; in checked studies, unresolved V genes explain under half, and the rest has no known cause. That table furnishes V, J and clone size, whereas the DNA furnished D and trimming. The sample table shows some 65,000 clones, and 75% to 90% are seen once. The ten largest clonotypes hold 1.6% of the sample.

This sequence was found in a human donor in good health. Sequencing was done on a sample of memory CD4+ T cells from PBMCs. The cell subset or site label here, explained by the study, means: memory (non-naive) CD4+ T cells. The chain joins TRBV4-1 to TRBJ2-1; D gene: possibly TRBD2, on 6 matching bases. The CDR3 has the sequence CASSQDPRGGPNEQFF. Here is the DNA: TGCGCCAGCAGCCAAGATCCTAGGGGAGGACCCAATGAGCAGTTCTTC.